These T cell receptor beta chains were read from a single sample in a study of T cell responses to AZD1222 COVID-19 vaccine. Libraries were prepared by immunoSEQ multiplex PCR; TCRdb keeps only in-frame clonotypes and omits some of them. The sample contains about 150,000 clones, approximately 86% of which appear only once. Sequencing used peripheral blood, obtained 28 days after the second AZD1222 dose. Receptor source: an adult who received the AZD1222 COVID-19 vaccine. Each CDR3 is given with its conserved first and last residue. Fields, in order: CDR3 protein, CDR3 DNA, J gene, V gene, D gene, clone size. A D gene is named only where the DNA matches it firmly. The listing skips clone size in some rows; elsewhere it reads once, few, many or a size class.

CDR3aa: CASSFITTATNEKLFF
CDR3nt: TGTGCCAGCAGTTTTATCACGACCGCAACTAATGAAAAACTGTTTTTT
j_gene: TRBJ1-4
v_gene: TRBV28
d_gene: NA
abundance: NA

CDR3aa: CASSFQQSNNQPQHF
CDR3nt: TGTGCCAGCAGCTTTCAACAGAGCAACAATCAGCCCCAGCATTTT
j_gene: TRBJ1-5
v_gene: TRBV5-6
d_gene: NA
abundance: NA

CDR3aa: CASSPRTVTNTGELFF
CDR3nt: TGTGCCAGTAGTCCTAGGACAGTCACGAACACCGGGGAGCTGTTTTTT
j_gene: TRBJ2-2
v_gene: TRBV19
d_gene: NA
abundance: once

CDR3aa: CSVVVGRAGANVLTF
CDR3nt: TGCAGCGTTGTTGTGGGCAGGGCTGGGGCCAACGTCCTGACTTTC
j_gene: TRBJ2-6
v_gene: TRBV29-1
d_gene: NA
abundance: NA

CDR3aa: CASSLGTGNGYTF
CDR3nt: TGCGCCAGCAGCTTAGGGACAGGGAACGGCTACACCTTC
j_gene: TRBJ1-2
v_gene: TRBV5-1
d_gene: TRBD1
abundance: NA

CDR3aa: CSALPGSYNEQFF
CDR3nt: TGCAGTGCTCTTCCGGGGTCCTACAATGAGCAGTTCTTC
j_gene: TRBJ2-1
v_gene: TRBV29-1
d_gene: NA
abundance: NA

CDR3aa: CASSLAGEQFF
CDR3nt: TGTGCCAGCAGTTTGGCGGGTGAGCAGTTCTTC
j_gene: TRBJ2-1
v_gene: TRBV28
d_gene: NA
abundance: NA

CDR3aa: CASSTDRGGYTF
CDR3nt: TGTGCCAGCAGCACCGACAGGGGTGGCTACACCTTC
j_gene: TRBJ1-2
v_gene: TRBV2
d_gene: TRBD1
abundance: NA

CDR3aa: CASSWGSGDEQYF
CDR3nt: TGTGCCAGCTCATGGGGTAGCGGAGACGAGCAGTACTTC
j_gene: TRBJ2-7
v_gene: TRBV18
d_gene: NA
abundance: NA

CDR3aa: CASSLWSPGQGDYEQYF
CDR3nt: TGTGCCAGCAGTTTATGGTCTCCGGGACAGGGAGACTACGAGCAGTACTTC
j_gene: TRBJ2-7
v_gene: TRBV28
d_gene: TRBD1
abundance: NA

CDR3aa: CASSLPGTVNTEAFF
CDR3nt: TGTGCCAGCAGCCTACCCGGGACAGTGAACACTGAAGCTTTCTTT
j_gene: TRBJ1-1
v_gene: TRBV7-9
d_gene: TRBD1
abundance: NA

CDR3aa: CASSSGPYEQYF
CDR3nt: TGTGCCAGCAGTTCCGGGCCGTACGAGCAGTACTTC
j_gene: TRBJ2-7
v_gene: TRBV12-3/TRBV12-4
d_gene: NA
abundance: NA

CDR3aa: CASSESDHSNQPQHF
CDR3nt: TGTGCCAGCAGTGAAAGTGACCATAGCAATCAGCCCCAGCATTTT
j_gene: TRBJ1-5
v_gene: TRBV6-1
d_gene: NA
abundance: NA

CDR3aa: CASSPKATVISEQYF
CDR3nt: TGTGCCAGCAGCCCCAAGGCGACAGTTATTAGCGAGCAGTACTTC
j_gene: TRBJ2-7
v_gene: TRBV7-9
d_gene: NA
abundance: NA

CDR3aa: CASSVPRTARNEQYF
CDR3nt: TGTGCCAGCAGTGTACCACGGACAGCCCGGAACGAGCAGTACTTC
j_gene: TRBJ2-7
v_gene: TRBV28
d_gene: NA
abundance: NA

CDR3aa: CATSRDLMTGEQYF
CDR3nt: TGTGCCACCAGCAGAGATTTGATGACAGGTGAGCAGTACTTC
j_gene: TRBJ2-7
v_gene: TRBV15
d_gene: NA
abundance: NA

CDR3aa: CASSLVGPYNEQFF
CDR3nt: TGTGCCAGCAGCTTAGTTGGCCCCTACAATGAGCAGTTCTTC
j_gene: TRBJ2-1
v_gene: TRBV7-2
d_gene: NA
abundance: NA

CDR3aa: CASSQGQSYNSPLHF
CDR3nt: TGTGCCAGCAGCCAAGGACAGAGCTATAATTCACCCCTCCACTTT
j_gene: TRBJ1-6
v_gene: TRBV3-1/TRBV3-2
d_gene: NA
abundance: NA

CDR3aa: CASSQQQGISGNTIYF
CDR3nt: TGTGCCAGCAGCCAACAACAGGGGATCTCTGGAAACACCATATATTTT
j_gene: TRBJ1-3
v_gene: TRBV3-1/TRBV3-2
d_gene: TRBD1
abundance: once

CDR3aa: CASSNPRSNSPLHF
CDR3nt: TGTGCCAGCAGCAATCCCCGGTCTAATTCACCCCTCCACTTT
j_gene: TRBJ1-6
v_gene: TRBV5-4
d_gene: NA
abundance: NA

CDR3aa: CASSPARTEAFF
CDR3nt: TGTGCCAGCAGCCCGGCGCGGACTGAAGCTTTCTTT
j_gene: TRBJ1-1
v_gene: TRBV7-9
d_gene: NA
abundance: NA

CDR3aa: CASSLESLAVMEQFF
CDR3nt: TGTGCCAGCAGCTTAGAGTCCCTAGCGGTGATGGAGCAGTTCTTC
j_gene: TRBJ2-1
v_gene: TRBV11-2
d_gene: TRBD2
abundance: NA

CDR3aa: CSVEARGQKNTGELFF
CDR3nt: TGCAGCGTTGAAGCCCGAGGACAGAAGAACACCGGGGAGCTGTTTTTT
j_gene: TRBJ2-2
v_gene: TRBV29-1
d_gene: NA
abundance: NA

CDR3aa: CASTQWEGETQYF
CDR3nt: TGCGCCAGCACCCAATGGGAGGGAGAGACCCAGTACTTC
j_gene: TRBJ2-5
v_gene: TRBV5-1
d_gene: TRBD2
abundance: once

CDR3aa: CASSLALAGADTQYF
CDR3nt: TGCGCCAGCAGCTTGGCACTAGCGGGAGCAGATACGCAGTATTTT
j_gene: TRBJ2-3
v_gene: TRBV5-1
d_gene: TRBD2
abundance: NA

CDR3aa: CASSLSARQGGRQPQHF
CDR3nt: TGTGCCAGCAGCCTCTCAGCCCGACAGGGTGGAAGACAGCCCCAGCATTTT
j_gene: TRBJ1-5
v_gene: TRBV3-1/TRBV3-2
d_gene: TRBD1
abundance: NA

CDR3aa: CASSLGRGSTDTQYF
CDR3nt: TGCGCCAGCAGCTTGGGCCGGGGGAGCACAGATACGCAGTATTTT
j_gene: TRBJ2-3
v_gene: TRBV5-1
d_gene: NA
abundance: NA

CDR3aa: CASSDRTGGTEAFF
CDR3nt: TGTGCCAGCAGTGATCGGACAGGGGGGACTGAAGCTTTCTTT
j_gene: TRBJ1-1
v_gene: TRBV2
d_gene: TRBD1
abundance: NA

CDR3aa: CATSRQGKDQPQHF
CDR3nt: TGTGCCACATCCCGGCAGGGCAAGGATCAGCCCCAGCATTTT
j_gene: TRBJ1-5
v_gene: TRBV19
d_gene: NA
abundance: NA

CDR3aa: CASSLGGGTYNEQFF
CDR3nt: TGTGCCAGCAGTTTAGGCGGCGGTACCTACAATGAGCAGTTCTTC
j_gene: TRBJ2-1
v_gene: TRBV28
d_gene: NA
abundance: NA

CDR3aa: CASSYLQGNGYTF
CDR3nt: TGTGCCAGCAGTTATTTGCAGGGAAACGGCTACACCTTC
j_gene: TRBJ1-2
v_gene: TRBV6-5
d_gene: NA
abundance: NA

CDR3aa: CASSLITGYNEQFF
CDR3nt: TGTGCCAGCAGTTTAATTACGGGGTACAATGAGCAGTTCTTC
j_gene: TRBJ2-1
v_gene: TRBV28
d_gene: NA
abundance: NA

CDR3aa: CSVEGGGETNTGELFF
CDR3nt: TGCAGCGTTGAAGGGGGAGGGGAAACGAACACCGGGGAGCTGTTTTTT
j_gene: TRBJ2-2
v_gene: TRBV29-1
d_gene: TRBD2
abundance: NA

CDR3aa: CASSSLAQGTEAFF
CDR3nt: TGTGCCAGCAGTTCACTTGCCCAGGGGACTGAAGCTTTCTTT
j_gene: TRBJ1-1
v_gene: TRBV7-2
d_gene: NA
abundance: NA

CDR3aa: CASSLTTYEQYF
CDR3nt: TGTGCCAGCAGCCTCACCACCTACGAGCAGTACTTC
j_gene: TRBJ2-7
v_gene: TRBV4-2
d_gene: NA
abundance: NA

CDR3aa: CASSLGFLQTYEQYF
CDR3nt: TGTGCCAGCAGCTTAGGTTTTCTACAAACCTACGAGCAGTACTTC
j_gene: TRBJ2-7
v_gene: TRBV11-2
d_gene: NA
abundance: NA

CDR3aa: CASSTTGTQHF
CDR3nt: TGTGCCAGCAGTACTACAGGGACCCAGCATTTT
j_gene: TRBJ1-5
v_gene: TRBV2
d_gene: NA
abundance: NA

CDR3aa: CASSPTGVGETQYF
CDR3nt: TGTGCCAGCAGCCCGACAGGGGTGGGGGAGACCCAGTACTTC
j_gene: TRBJ2-5
v_gene: TRBV11-2
d_gene: TRBD1
abundance: NA

CDR3aa: CASSSAGGGQPQHF
CDR3nt: TGTGCCAGTAGTTCAGCAGGAGGGGGTCAGCCCCAGCATTTT
j_gene: TRBJ1-5
v_gene: TRBV19
d_gene: NA
abundance: NA

CDR3aa: CAISADGRAYEQYF
CDR3nt: TGTGCCATCAGTGCAGACGGCCGGGCCTACGAGCAGTACTTC
j_gene: TRBJ2-7
v_gene: TRBV10-3
d_gene: NA
abundance: few

CDR3aa: CASSPPLDLLTNYGYTF
CDR3nt: TGTGCCAGCTCACCCCCCTTGGACCTATTGACTAACTATGGCTACACCTTC
j_gene: TRBJ1-2
v_gene: TRBV18
d_gene: NA
abundance: few